This is a list of T cell receptor beta chains from one sample in a study of shared clonotypes between healthy human individuals. TCRdb keeps only in-frame clones here, not all; method: immunoSEQ multiplex PCR. The table lists some 360,000 clones, roughly 80% of them singletons. The specimen was memory CD4+ T cells sorted from blood. These receptors originate from a man in his thirties or forties in good health. Both conserved end residues are trimmed from each CDR3. The D gene is left open where the match is weak. The size of a clone is reported for some rows only, either as once, few or many, or as a class for expanded clones.

CDR3 length	V gene	J gene	clone size	D gene	CDR3 protein
13	TRBV5-6	TRBJ2-7	few	TRBD1	ASSRTDRGLYEQY
12	TRBV5-1	TRBJ2-7	.	TRBD2	ASSAAGGTYEQY
12	TRBV29-1	TRBJ1-4	.	.	SFREQGEDEKLF
12	TRBV30	TRBJ1-4	.	.	AWSREETNEKLF
12	TRBV18	TRBJ2-1	.	.	ASSPLRGSHEQF
12	TRBV27	TRBJ2-3	.	.	ASSLHELTDTQY
14	TRBV5-6	TRBJ2-1	many	TRBD1	ASSLFLGGAYNEQF
11	TRBV19	TRBJ2-2	.	.	ASSIDGTGELF
12	TRBV10-3	TRBJ2-7	.	TRBD1	AISPGQTLYEQY
13	TRBV7-2	TRBJ2-1	few	TRBD2	ASSLQAGGPDEQF